These T cell receptor beta chains were read from a single sample in a study of regulatory T cells in long-lasting Graves disease. TCRdb fed the multiplex PCR reads into MiXCR, producing one record per CDR3 protein. The data hold about 560,000 distinct CDR3 sequences, with about 16% observed a single time. The same sample was also studied in work on T cells in Graves' hyperthyroidism and ophthalmopathy.

This specimen was peripheral blood mononuclear cells (PBMCs), taken at new diagnosis, from a patient treated with antithyroid drugs. These receptors were obtained from a man between 18 and 29 years old with Graves disease. CDR3s include the opening cysteine and the closing phenylalanine or tryptophan. The D gene is left open where the match is weak. Rows may omit the clone size; those that give it use once, few, many or a size class.

CASASSAYEQYF TGCGCCAGCGCATCGAGCGCCTACGAGCAGTACTTC few TRBV5-1 - TRBJ2-7
CSVLGTESRRAEAFF TGCAGCGTCCTCGGGACCGAATCACGTCGTGCTGAAGCTTTCTTT few TRBV29-1 - TRBJ1-1
CASSWTAGETQYF TGCGCCAGCAGCTGGACGGCGGGAGAGACCCAGTACTTC many TRBV5-1 - TRBJ2-5
CASSSGTPARTDTQYF TGCGCCAGCAGCTCGGGGACTCCAGCACGGACAGATACGCAGTATTTT - TRBV5-1 - TRBJ2-3
CAWSVHLRETQYF TGTGCCTGGAGTGTACATCTGAGGGAGACCCAGTACTTC many TRBV30 - TRBJ2-5
CASSPTGARTEAFF TGTGCCAGCAGTCCGACAGGGGCGAGGACTGAAGCTTTCTTT - TRBV12-3/TRBV12-4 TRBD1 TRBJ1-1
CASSYGVGWDTEAFF TGTGCCAGCAGTTACGGAGTGGGGTGGGACACTGAAGCTTTCTTT - TRBV6-2/TRBV6-3 - TRBJ1-1
CASNVHNEQFF TGTGCCAGCAATGTACACAATGAGCAGTTCTTC many TRBV2 - TRBJ2-1
CASRDRGRPYEQYF TGTGCCAGCAGGGACAGGGGCCGCCCCTACGAGCAGTACTTC many TRBV6-1 TRBD1 TRBJ2-7
CASSVAGGNTIYF TGTGCCAGCAGCGTAGCTGGAGGAAACACCATATATTTT - TRBV9 - TRBJ1-3
CAQQGAYQETQYF TGTGCCCAGCAGGGGGCCTACCAAGAGACCCAGTACTTC many TRBV30 TRBD1 TRBJ2-5
CASNPGQGVLEGQYF TGTGCCAGCAACCCGGGACAGGGCGTACTTGAGGGGCAGTATTTT many TRBV25-1 TRBD1 TRBJ2-3
CSAILLNTEAFF TGCAGTGCTATTCTCCTAAACACTGAAGCTTTCTTT few TRBV20-1 - TRBJ1-1
CASTNGAGRDGYTF TGTGCCAGCACCAACGGGGCAGGGCGGGATGGCTACACCTTC many TRBV6-1 - TRBJ1-2
CASSVGLLPYYNEQFF TGTGCCAGCAGTGTGGGACTCCTACCTTACTACAATGAGCAGTTCTTC many TRBV2 - TRBJ2-1
CASSLGTSGSYANEQYF TGTGCCAGCAGCTTGGGGACTAGCGGGAGCTACGCAAACGAGCAGTACTTC - TRBV7-2 TRBD2 TRBJ2-7
CSARDGDDPGGTIYF TGCAGTGCTAGAGATGGGGACGATCCTGGGGGCACCATATATTTT - TRBV20-1 - TRBJ1-3
CATSRDILADTGELFF TGTGCCACCAGCAGAGATATACTGGCGGATACCGGGGAGCTGTTTTTT - TRBV15 - TRBJ2-2
CASRYRLEAFF TGTGCCAGCAGATATCGACTCGAAGCTTTCTTT few TRBV6-1 - TRBJ1-1
CASSLSMSFGASTEAFF TGTGCCAGCAGTTTATCGATGAGTTTCGGGGCTAGCACTGAAGCTTTCTTT - TRBV27 - TRBJ1-1
CASSLPPPRDYNEQFF TGTGCCAGCAGCTTACCCCCCCCTCGGGATTACAATGAGCAGTTCTTC few TRBV7-9 - TRBJ2-1
CASSIGGTHRGDTQYF TGTGCCAGTAGTATAGGAGGGACCCACCGGGGAGATACGCAGTATTTT - TRBV19 - TRBJ2-3
CASMWAQSYEQYF TGTGCCAGCATGTGGGCGCAGTCCTACGAGCAGTACTTC - TRBV2 - TRBJ2-7
CAISDPDQKGTPKNPNEQFF TGTGCCATCAGTGACCCCGATCAAAAAGGGACACCAAAAAACCCCAATGAGCAGTTCTTC few TRBV10-3 - TRBJ2-1
CASSYERSTDTQYF TGTGCCAGCAGTTACGAGCGGAGCACAGATACGCAGTATTTT - TRBV6-5 - TRBJ2-3
CASSAGRGGTGELFF TGTGCCAGCAGTGCTGGCAGGGGAGGTACCGGGGAGCTGTTTTTT few TRBV28 - TRBJ2-2
CASSEALFETEYYGYTF TGTGCCAGCAGTGAAGCTTTGTTCGAGACGGAATACTATGGCTACACCTTC - TRBV6-1 - TRBJ1-2
CATSSPDNNEKLFF TGTGCCACCAGTAGCCCAGATAATAATGAAAAACTGTTTTTT few TRBV24-1 - TRBJ1-4
CASSSPSGAGELFF TGTGCCAGCAGTTCCCCAAGCGGAGCCGGGGAGCTGTTTTTT many TRBV28 - TRBJ2-2
CASSLLISGETQYF TGTGCCAGCAGTTTACTAATTAGCGGAGAGACCCAGTACTTC many TRBV28 - TRBJ2-5
CASRPKRQGPYGYTF TGTGCCAGCAGACCAAAAAGACAGGGACCGTATGGCTACACCTTC many TRBV7-3 TRBD1 TRBJ1-2
CAWSPRRPDTQYF TGTGCCTGGAGTCCTCGGCGGCCAGATACGCAGTATTTT few TRBV30 - TRBJ2-3
CASSVDSGEQFF TGTGCCAGCAGTGTGGACTCCGGTGAGCAGTTCTTC many TRBV2 - TRBJ2-1
CASSPRTSDRPTLGTDTQYF TGTGCCAGCAGTCCAAGGACTAGCGACCGACCTACCCTGGGAACAGATACGCAGTATTTT many TRBV27 TRBD2 TRBJ2-3
CSAPGADGDTQYF TGCAGTGCCCCCGGGGCCGACGGAGATACGCAGTATTTT many TRBV20-1 - TRBJ2-3
CASSPGRGRGNTEAFF TGTGCCAGCTCACCCGGGCGGGGGCGCGGGAACACTGAAGCTTTCTTT few TRBV18 - TRBJ1-1
CVSSLNEGSATYEQYF TGTGTCAGCAGCCTAAATGAGGGGTCCGCGACCTACGAGCAGTACTTC - TRBV5-6 - TRBJ2-7
CASSLNQPGEAFF TGTGCCAGCAGCTTAAACCAACCGGGTGAGGCTTTCTTT - TRBV7-3 - TRBJ1-1
CASSPDWGEQYF TGTGCCAGCAGCCCGGATTGGGGCGAGCAGTACTTC many TRBV5-5 - TRBJ2-7
CASSQEGGGRYREQYF TGTGCCAGCAGCCAAGAGGGGGGGGGTCGGTACCGCGAGCAGTACTTC - TRBV3-1 TRBD2 TRBJ2-7
CASSLRTGAGGYTF TGTGCCAGCAGCTTACGGACAGGGGCTGGTGGCTACACCTTC many TRBV7-8 TRBD1 TRBJ1-2
CASSQVPGVNQPQHF TGTGCCAGCAGCCAAGTCCCAGGGGTCAATCAGCCCCAGCATTTT - TRBV3-1 - TRBJ1-5
CASTGTSGKNEQFF TGTGCCAGCACCGGGACTAGCGGGAAGAATGAGCAGTTCTTC many TRBV2 TRBD2 TRBJ2-1
CASSQGSALWREFPETQYF TGTGCCAGCAGCCAAGGGTCGGCTCTCTGGCGGGAGTTTCCGGAGACCCAGTACTTC few TRBV3-1 TRBD2 TRBJ2-5
CASSPGANYEQYF TGTGCCAGCTCACCAGGGGCAAACTACGAGCAGTACTTC - TRBV18 - TRBJ2-7
CASSIGGGSYNEQFF TGTGCCAGTAGTATCGGGGGAGGGTCCTACAATGAGCAGTTCTTC - TRBV19 TRBD2 TRBJ2-1
CASSSRGLAGAEPDTQYF TGTGCCAGCAGCTCGAGGGGACTAGCGGGAGCGGAGCCAGATACGCAGTATTTT many TRBV7-9 TRBD2 TRBJ2-3
CASSEYSYEQYF TGTGCCAGCAGTGAATACTCCTACGAGCAGTACTTC many TRBV6-1 - TRBJ2-7
CASKLAGTFAYEQYF TGTGCCAGCAAACTAGCGGGTACCTTTGCCTACGAGCAGTACTTC many TRBV27 TRBD2 TRBJ2-7
CASSLWTVSEKLFF TGTGCCAGCAGTTTATGGACAGTCAGCGAAAAACTGTTTTTT many TRBV28 - TRBJ1-4
CASSFRGGSGYEQYF TGTGCCAGTAGTTTTCGTGGGGGATCGGGCTACGAGCAGTACTTC many TRBV12-3/TRBV12-4 - TRBJ2-7
CASSLDSTGRYNSPLHF TGTGCCAGCAGCTTAGATTCAACGGGACGGTATAATTCACCCCTCCACTTT few TRBV11-2 - TRBJ1-6
CASNPARGTYEQYF TGTGCCAGTAATCCGGCGCGGGGAACCTACGAGCAGTACTTC few TRBV19 - TRBJ2-7
CASSSRALREEIGEQFF TGTGCCAGCAGTTCCCGGGCGCTCCGAGAAGAGATCGGTGAGCAGTTCTTC - TRBV27 - TRBJ2-1